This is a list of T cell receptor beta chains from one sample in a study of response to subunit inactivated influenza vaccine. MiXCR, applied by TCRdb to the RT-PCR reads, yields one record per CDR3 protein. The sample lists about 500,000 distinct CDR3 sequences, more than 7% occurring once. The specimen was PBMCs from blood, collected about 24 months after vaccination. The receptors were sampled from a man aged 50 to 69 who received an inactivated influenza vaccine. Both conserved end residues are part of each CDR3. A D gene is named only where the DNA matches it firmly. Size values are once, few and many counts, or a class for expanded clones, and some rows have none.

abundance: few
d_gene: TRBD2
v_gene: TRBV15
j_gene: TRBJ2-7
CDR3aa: CATSKTSASSYEQYF
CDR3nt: TGTGCCACCAGCAAAACTAGCGCGAGCTCCTACGAGCAGTACTTC

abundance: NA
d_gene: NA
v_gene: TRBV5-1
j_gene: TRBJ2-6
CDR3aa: CASSPFDFSGANVLTF
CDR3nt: TGCGCCAGCAGCCCCTTCGATTTCTCTGGGGCCAACGTCCTGACTTTC

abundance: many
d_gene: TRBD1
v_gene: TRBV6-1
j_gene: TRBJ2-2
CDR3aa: CASSPFSQGVTGELFF
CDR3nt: TGTGCCAGCAGTCCATTTTCGCAGGGGGTCACCGGGGAGCTGTTTTTT

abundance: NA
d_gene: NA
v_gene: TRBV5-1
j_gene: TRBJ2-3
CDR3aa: CASGQGDAAGADTQYF
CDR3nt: TGCGCCAGCGGACAGGGTGACGCAGCGGGAGCAGATACGCAGTATTTT

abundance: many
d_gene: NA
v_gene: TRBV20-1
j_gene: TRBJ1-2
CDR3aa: CSAEDRTNYGYTF
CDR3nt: TGCAGTGCCGAGGACCGCACTAACTATGGCTACACCTTC

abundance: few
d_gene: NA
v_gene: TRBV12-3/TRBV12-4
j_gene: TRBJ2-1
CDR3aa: CASSPRVNEQFF
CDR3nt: TGTGCCAGCAGTCCAAGGGTCAATGAGCAGTTCTTC

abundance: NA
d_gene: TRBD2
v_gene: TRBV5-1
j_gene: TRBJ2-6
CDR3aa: CASSSGTNSGANVLTF
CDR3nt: TGCGCCAGCAGCTCCGGGACTAACTCTGGGGCCAACGTCCTGACTTTC

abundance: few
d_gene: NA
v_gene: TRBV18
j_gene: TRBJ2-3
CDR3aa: CASSRLRPSTDTQYF
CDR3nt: TGTGCCAGCTCAAGACTACGCCCCAGCACAGATACGCAGTATTTT

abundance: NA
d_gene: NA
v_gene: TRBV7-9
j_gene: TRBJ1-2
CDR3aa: CASSLAYREKNYGYTF
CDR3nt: TGTGCCAGCAGCTTAGCGTACAGGGAGAAAAACTATGGCTACACCTTC

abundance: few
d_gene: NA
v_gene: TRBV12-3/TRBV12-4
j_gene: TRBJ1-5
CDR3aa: CASRRAGQPQHF
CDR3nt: TGTGCCAGCAGAAGGGCAGGTCAGCCCCAGCATTTT

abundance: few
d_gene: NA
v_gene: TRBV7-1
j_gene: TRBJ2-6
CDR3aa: CASSSTLASVRGRSSGANVLTF
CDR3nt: TGTGCCAGCAGCTCCACTTTAGCCAGTGTCAGGGGCCGATCTTCTGGGGCCAACGTCCTGACTTTC

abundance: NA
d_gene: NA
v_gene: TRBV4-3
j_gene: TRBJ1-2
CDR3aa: CASTRMGEGGYTF
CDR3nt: TGCGCCAGCACCCGGATGGGGGAAGGTGGCTACACCTTC

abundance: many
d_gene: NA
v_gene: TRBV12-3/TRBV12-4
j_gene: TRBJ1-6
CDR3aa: CASSFSTTLHF
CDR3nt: TGTGCCAGCAGTTTTAGTACTACCCTCCACTTT

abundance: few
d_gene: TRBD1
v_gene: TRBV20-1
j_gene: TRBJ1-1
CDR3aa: CSASKIQGAGEAFF
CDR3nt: TGCAGTGCTAGCAAGATACAGGGGGCAGGTGAAGCTTTCTTT

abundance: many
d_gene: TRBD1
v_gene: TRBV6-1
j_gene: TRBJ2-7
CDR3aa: CASSPGTGKSYEQYF
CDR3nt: TGTGCCAGCAGCCCCGGGACAGGGAAAAGCTACGAGCAGTACTTC

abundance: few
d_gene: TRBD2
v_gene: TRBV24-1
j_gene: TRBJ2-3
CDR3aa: CATSDSLLAGRSSTDTQYF
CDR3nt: TGTGCCACCAGTGATTCGTTACTAGCGGGAAGGTCTAGCACAGATACGCAGTATTTT

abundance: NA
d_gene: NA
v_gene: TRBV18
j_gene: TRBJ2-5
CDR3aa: CASSPPAIGGGDTQYF
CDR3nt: TGTGCCAGCTCACCACCGGCTATCGGAGGAGGAGATACCCAGTACTTC

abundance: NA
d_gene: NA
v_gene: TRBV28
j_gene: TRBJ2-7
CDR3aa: CASSFGGLKSSYEQYF
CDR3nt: TGTGCCAGCAGTTTCGGGGGACTGAAGAGCTCCTACGAGCAGTACTTC

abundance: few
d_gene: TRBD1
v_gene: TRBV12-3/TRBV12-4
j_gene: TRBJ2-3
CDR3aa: CASSHGTATDTQYF
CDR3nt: TGTGCCAGCAGCCACGGGACAGCCACAGATACGCAGTATTTT

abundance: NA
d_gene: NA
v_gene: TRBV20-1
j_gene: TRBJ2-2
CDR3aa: CSARDRASASNTGELFF
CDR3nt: TGCAGTGCTAGAGATCGCGCTAGCGCTTCGAACACCGGGGAGCTGTTTTTT

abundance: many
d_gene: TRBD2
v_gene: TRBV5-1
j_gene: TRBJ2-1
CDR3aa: CASSLQGLAGYNEQFF
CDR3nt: TGCGCCAGCAGCCTACAGGGACTAGCGGGATACAATGAGCAGTTCTTC

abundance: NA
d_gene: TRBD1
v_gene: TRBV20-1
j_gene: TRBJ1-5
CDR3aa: CSASGQGDQPQHF
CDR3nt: TGCAGTGCTAGCGGGCAGGGGGACCAGCCCCAGCATTTT

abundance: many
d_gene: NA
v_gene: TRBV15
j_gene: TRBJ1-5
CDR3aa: CATSRANQPQHF
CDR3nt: TGTGCCACCAGCAGAGCCAATCAGCCCCAGCATTTT

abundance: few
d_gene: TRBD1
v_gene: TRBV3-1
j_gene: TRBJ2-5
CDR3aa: CASSPRTGPRGETQYF
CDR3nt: TGTGCCAGCAGCCCCAGGACAGGGCCTCGCGGGGAGACCCAGTACTTC

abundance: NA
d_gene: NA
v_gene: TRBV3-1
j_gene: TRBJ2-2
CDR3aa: CASSQSPGLTTGELFF
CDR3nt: TGTGCCAGCAGCCAGTCCCCGGGACTGACGACCGGGGAGCTGTTTTTT

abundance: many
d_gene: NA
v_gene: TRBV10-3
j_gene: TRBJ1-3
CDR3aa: CAISEGGYAGNTIYF
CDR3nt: TGTGCCATCAGTGAGGGGGGTTATGCTGGAAACACCATATATTTT

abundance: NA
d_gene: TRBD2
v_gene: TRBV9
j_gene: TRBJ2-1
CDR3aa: CASGSGSGRGNEQFF
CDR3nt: TGTGCCAGCGGTTCGGGTAGCGGGAGGGGCAATGAGCAGTTCTTC

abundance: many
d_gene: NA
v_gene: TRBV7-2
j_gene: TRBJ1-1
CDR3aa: CASSFPGPNTEAFF
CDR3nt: TGTGCCAGCAGCTTCCCGGGACCGAACACTGAAGCTTTCTTT

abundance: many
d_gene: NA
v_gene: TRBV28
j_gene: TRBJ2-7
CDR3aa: CASSGESNRAFGYEQYF
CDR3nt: TGTGCCAGCAGTGGAGAATCAAACAGGGCGTTTGGGTACGAGCAGTACTTC

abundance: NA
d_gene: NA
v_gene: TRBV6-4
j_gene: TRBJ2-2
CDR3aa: CASSAGKGRPGELFF
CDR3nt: TGTGCCAGCAGCGCGGGGAAGGGTCGGCCCGGGGAGCTGTTTTTT

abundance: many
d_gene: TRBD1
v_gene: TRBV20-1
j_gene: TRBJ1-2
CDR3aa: CSAQTGGGNGYTF
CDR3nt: TGCAGTGCTCAAACAGGGGGTGGGAATGGCTACACCTTC

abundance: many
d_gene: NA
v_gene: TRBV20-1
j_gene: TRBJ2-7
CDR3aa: CSAAGGRFYEQYF
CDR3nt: TGCAGTGCCGCCGGGGGGCGCTTTTACGAGCAGTACTTC

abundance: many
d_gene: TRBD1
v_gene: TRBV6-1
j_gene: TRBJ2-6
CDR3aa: CASRSGQAGANVLTF
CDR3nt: TGTGCCAGCAGGTCCGGACAGGCTGGGGCCAACGTCCTGACTTTC

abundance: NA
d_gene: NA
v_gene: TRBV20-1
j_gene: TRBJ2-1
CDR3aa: CSATPDTSYNEQFF
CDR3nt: TGCAGTGCTACTCCCGACACCTCCTACAATGAGCAGTTCTTC

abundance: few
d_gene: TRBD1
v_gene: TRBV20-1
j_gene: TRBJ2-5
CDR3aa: CSAEKGQTIKETQYF
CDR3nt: TGCAGTGCCGAAAAGGGACAGACCATCAAAGAGACCCAGTACTTC

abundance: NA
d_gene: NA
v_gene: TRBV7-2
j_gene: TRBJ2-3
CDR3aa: CASSLGGRRGRSNTQYF
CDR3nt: TGTGCCAGCAGCCTCGGGGGGCGTAGGGGGCGATCAAATACGCAGTATTTT

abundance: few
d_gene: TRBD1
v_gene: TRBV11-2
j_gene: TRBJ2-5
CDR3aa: CASSLDLTGRGETQYF
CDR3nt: TGTGCCAGCAGCTTAGATCTGACAGGGCGTGGGGAGACCCAGTACTTC

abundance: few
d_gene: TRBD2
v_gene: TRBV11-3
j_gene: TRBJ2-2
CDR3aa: CASSPPGGGSAGELFF
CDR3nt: TGTGCCAGCAGCCCGCCGGGGGGAGGAAGCGCCGGGGAGCTGTTTTTT

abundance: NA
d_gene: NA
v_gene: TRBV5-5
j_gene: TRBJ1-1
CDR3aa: CAMGPGRGTEAFF
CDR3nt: TGTGCCATGGGCCCGGGGCGGGGCACTGAAGCTTTCTTT

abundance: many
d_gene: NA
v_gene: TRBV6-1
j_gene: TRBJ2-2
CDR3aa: CASKGTRSNTGELFF
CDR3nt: TGTGCCAGCAAGGGGACACGCTCGAACACCGGGGAGCTGTTTTTT

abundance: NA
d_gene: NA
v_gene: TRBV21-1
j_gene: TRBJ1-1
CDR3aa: CASSNRTLLNTEAFF
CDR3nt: TGTGCCAGCAGCAACAGGACCCTTCTGAACACTGAAGCTTTCTTT

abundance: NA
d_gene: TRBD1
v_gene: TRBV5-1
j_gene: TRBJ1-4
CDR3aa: CASSLGGQTNEKLFF
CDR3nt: TGCGCCAGCAGCTTGGGGGGACAGACTAATGAAAAACTGTTTTTT

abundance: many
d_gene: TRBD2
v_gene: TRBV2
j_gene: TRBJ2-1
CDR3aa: CADRDYNNEQFF
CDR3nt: TGTGCCGACCGGGACTATAACAATGAGCAGTTCTTC

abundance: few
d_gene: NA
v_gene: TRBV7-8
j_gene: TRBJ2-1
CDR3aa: CASSLPYFGARNEQFF
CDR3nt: TGTGCCAGCAGCCTCCCTTATTTCGGGGCGAGGAATGAGCAGTTCTTC

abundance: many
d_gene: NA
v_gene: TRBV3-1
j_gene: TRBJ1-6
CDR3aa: CASSQAGRDSPLHF
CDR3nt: TGTGCCAGCAGCCAAGCTGGCCGGGATTCACCCCTCCACTTT

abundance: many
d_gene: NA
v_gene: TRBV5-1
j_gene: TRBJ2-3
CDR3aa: CASSLLDDTQYF
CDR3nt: TGCGCCAGCAGCTTGTTGGACGATACGCAGTATTTT

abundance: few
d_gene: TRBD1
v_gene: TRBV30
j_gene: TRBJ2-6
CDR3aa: CARSGQGLSGANVLTF
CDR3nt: TGTGCCCGCTCGGGACAGGGACTCTCTGGGGCCAACGTCCTGACTTTC

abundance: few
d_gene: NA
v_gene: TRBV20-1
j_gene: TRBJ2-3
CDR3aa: CSASSSTDTQYF
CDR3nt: TGCAGTGCTAGTTCATCCACAGATACGCAGTATTTT